This is a list of T cell receptor beta chains from one sample in a study of OX40 agonist ivuxolimab in advanced cancers. Data came from immunoSEQ multiplex PCR; TCRdb stores just in-frame clones and leaves some out. This table has 92,000 or so clones, about 80% appearing once. Sequences were derived from CD4+ or CD8+ T cells sorted from blood, sampled in a trial of the OX40 agonist ivuxolimab. Receptors were obtained from an adult with an advanced solid tumor such as melanoma, head and neck, liver or kidney cancer. The CDR3 runs from the conserved cysteine through the conserved F or W. The D gene is left open where the match is weak. For some rows the clone size is stated as once, few or many, or as a class when expanded; others skip it.

>TRBJ1-1|once|TRBV7-2|TRBD1
TGTGCCAGCAGCCCTTTAGACAGGGCCCCTGAAGCTTTCTTT
CASSPLDRAPEAFF
>TRBJ1-2|.|TRBV15|.
TGTGCCACCAGCAGAGACCAGGGAGATGGCTACACCTTC
CATSRDQGDGYTF
>TRBJ2-7|.|TRBV11-3|.
TGTGCCAGCTCCTCGGGGGCGGCCCCCTACGAGCAGTACTTC
CASSSGAAPYEQYF
>TRBJ2-7|.|TRBV12-5|TRBD2
TGTGCTAGTGGTGCTCCTGGACTAGCGGGAACCCGTCCTCAGTACGAGCAGTACTTC
CASGAPGLAGTRPQYEQYF
>TRBJ1-1|.|TRBV19|.
TGTGCCAGTACGGAGGGAAGTGCTAACACTGAAGCTTTCTTT
CASTEGSANTEAFF
>TRBJ2-2|once|TRBV7-9|.
TGTGCCAGCAGCAACCACGACAGGCTATCCGGGGAGCTGTTTTTT
CASSNHDRLSGELFF
>TRBJ1-1|.|TRBV2|.
TGTGCCAGCAGTGAAGCGGGGGGATATCTGGGTGCGAGCACTGAAGCTTTCTTT
CASSEAGGYLGASTEAFF
>TRBJ2-1|.|TRBV15|.
TGTGCCACTGGGCTAGCGAGCTCCTACAATGAGCAGTTCTTC
CATGLASSYNEQFF
>TRBJ1-5|.|TRBV19|TRBD1
TGTGCCAGCCGGGGACAGGGTAGCAATCAGCCCCAGCATTTT
CASRGQGSNQPQHF
>TRBJ2-5|.|TRBV10-1|.
TGCGCCAGCAGTGAGTCGTCTAGCGCCCAAGAGACCCAGTACTTC
CASSESSSAQETQYF
>TRBJ1-2|.|TRBV5-1|.
TGCGCCAGCAGCACAGGGATCGACTATGGCTACACCTTC
CASSTGIDYGYTF
>TRBJ1-3|.|TRBV7-9|TRBD1
TGTGCCAGCAGCGCCGGGACAGGGTCTGGAAACACCATATATTTT
CASSAGTGSGNTIYF
>TRBJ2-7|many|TRBV6-5|.
TGTGCCAGCAGCTCCGGGACTTTTTATTACGAGCAGTACTTC
CASSSGTFYYEQYF